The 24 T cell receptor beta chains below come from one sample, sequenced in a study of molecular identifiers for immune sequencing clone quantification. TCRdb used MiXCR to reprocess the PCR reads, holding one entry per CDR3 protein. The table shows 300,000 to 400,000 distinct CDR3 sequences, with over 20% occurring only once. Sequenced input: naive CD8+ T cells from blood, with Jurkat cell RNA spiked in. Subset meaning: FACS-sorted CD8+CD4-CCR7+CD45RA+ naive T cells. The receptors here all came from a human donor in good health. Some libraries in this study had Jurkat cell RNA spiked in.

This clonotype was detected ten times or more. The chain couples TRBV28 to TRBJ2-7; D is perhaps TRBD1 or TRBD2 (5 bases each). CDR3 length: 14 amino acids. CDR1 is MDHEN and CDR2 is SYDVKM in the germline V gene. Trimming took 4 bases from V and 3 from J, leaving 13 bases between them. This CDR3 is CASSYRDGDYEQYF. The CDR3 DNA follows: TGTGCCAGCAGTTACCGGGACGGAGACTACGAGCAGTACTTC.

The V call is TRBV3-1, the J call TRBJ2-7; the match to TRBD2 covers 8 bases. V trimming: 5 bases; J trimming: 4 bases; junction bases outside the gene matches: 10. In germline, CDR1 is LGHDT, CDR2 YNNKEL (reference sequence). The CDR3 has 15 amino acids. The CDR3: CASSTRSGSFYEQYF. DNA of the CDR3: TGTGCCAGCAGCACCCGAAGCGGGAGTTTTTACGAGCAGTACTTC.

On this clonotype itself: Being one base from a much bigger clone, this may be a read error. The CDR3 DNA is TGTGCCAGCAGCCAATGGGTCCAAGGCACTGAAGCTTTCTTT. Its translation is CASSQWVQGTEAFF. V usage is TRBV7-2 and J usage is TRBJ1-1; no clear D gene. There are 14 residues in the CDR3. V lost 5 bases to trimming and J lost 4 bases, with 14 bases between them. The germline CDR1 and CDR2 sequences are SGHTA and FQGNSA.

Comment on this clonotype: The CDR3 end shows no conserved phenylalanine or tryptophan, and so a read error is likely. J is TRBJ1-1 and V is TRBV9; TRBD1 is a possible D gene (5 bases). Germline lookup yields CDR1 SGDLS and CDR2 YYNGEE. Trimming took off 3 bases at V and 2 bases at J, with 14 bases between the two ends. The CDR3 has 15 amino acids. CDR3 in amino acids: CASSEGGGSNTEAFS. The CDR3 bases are TGTGCCAGCAGCGAGGGCGGGGGTTCCAACACTGAAGCTTTCTCT.

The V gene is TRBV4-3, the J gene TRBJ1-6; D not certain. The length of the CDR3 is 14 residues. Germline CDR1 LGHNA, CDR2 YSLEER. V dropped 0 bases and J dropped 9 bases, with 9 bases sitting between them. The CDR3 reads CASSQDREPSPLHF. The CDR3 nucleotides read TGCGCCAGCAGCCAAGATAGGGAGCCTTCACCCCTCCACTTT.

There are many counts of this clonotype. CDR3 protein: CASSTPYEQYF. DNA of the CDR3: TGTGCCAGTAGTACACCCTACGAGCAGTACTTC. V is TRBV19 and J is TRBJ2-7; D remains unclear. Germline V gene data show CDR1 as LNHDA and CDR2 as SQIVND (reference sequence). The CDR3 has 11 amino acids. Trimming pared 4 bases from V and 2 bases from J, leaving 3 bases between.

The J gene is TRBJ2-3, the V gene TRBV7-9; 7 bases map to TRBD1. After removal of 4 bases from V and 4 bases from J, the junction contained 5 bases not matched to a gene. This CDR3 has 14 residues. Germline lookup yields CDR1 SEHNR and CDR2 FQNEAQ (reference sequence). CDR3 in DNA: TGTGCCAGCAGCTCAAGACAGGGATCAGATACGCAGTATTTT. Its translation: CASSSRQGSDTQYF.

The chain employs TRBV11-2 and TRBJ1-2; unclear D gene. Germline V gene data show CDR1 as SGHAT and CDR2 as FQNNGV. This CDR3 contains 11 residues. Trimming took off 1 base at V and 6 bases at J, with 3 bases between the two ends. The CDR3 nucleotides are TGTGCCAGCAGCTTAGTCGATGGCTACACCTTC. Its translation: CASSLVDGYTF. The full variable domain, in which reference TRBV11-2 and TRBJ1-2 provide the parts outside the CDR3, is EAGVAQSPRYKIIEKRQSVAFWCNPISGHATLYWYQQILGQGPKLLIQFQNNGVVDDSQLPKDRFSAERLKGVDSTLKIQPAKLEDSAVYLCASSLVDGYTFGSGTRLTVV.

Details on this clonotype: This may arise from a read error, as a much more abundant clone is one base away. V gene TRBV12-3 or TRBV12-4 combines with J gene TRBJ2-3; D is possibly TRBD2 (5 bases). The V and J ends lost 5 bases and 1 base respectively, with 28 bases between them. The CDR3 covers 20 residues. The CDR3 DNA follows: TGTGCCAGCAGTGTTCGCACTGGATTCTCTCAGGAGGCTCGCACAGATACGCAGTATTTT. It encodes CASSVRTGFSQEARTDTQYF.

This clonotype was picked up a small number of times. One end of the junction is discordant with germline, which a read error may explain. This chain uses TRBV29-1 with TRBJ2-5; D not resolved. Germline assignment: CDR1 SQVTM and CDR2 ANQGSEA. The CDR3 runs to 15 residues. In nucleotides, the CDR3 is TGCAGCGTTGAGGGTACGCGCAGAAGCCAACAGACCCAGTACTTC. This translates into CSVEGTRRSQQTQYF.

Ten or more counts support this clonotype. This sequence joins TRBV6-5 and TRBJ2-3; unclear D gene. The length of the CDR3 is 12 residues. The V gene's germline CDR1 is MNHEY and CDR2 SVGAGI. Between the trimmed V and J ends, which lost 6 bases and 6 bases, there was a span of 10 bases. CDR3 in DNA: TGTGCCAGCAGCCCTGGCTCGGATACGCAGTATTTT. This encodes CASSPGSDTQYF.

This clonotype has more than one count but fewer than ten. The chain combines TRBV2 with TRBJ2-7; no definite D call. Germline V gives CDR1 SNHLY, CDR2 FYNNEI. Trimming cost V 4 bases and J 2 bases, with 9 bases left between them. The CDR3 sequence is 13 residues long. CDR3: CASSGRSAYEQYF. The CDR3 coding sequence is TGTGCCAGCAGTGGCCGGTCTGCCTACGAGCAGTACTTC.

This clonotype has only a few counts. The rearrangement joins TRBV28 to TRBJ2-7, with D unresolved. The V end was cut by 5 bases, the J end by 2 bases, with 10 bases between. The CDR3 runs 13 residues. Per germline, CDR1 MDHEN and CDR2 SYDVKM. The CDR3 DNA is TGTGCCAGCAGTCGCCTTAGGACCTACGAGCAGTACTTC. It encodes CASSRLRTYEQYF.

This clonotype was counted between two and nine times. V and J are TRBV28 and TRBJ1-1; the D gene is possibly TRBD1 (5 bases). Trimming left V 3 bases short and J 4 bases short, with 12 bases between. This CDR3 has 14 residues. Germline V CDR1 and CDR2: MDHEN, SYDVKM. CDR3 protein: CASSLRGLGTEAFF. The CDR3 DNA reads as TGTGCCAGCAGTTTGAGGGGATTGGGCACTGAAGCTTTCTTT.

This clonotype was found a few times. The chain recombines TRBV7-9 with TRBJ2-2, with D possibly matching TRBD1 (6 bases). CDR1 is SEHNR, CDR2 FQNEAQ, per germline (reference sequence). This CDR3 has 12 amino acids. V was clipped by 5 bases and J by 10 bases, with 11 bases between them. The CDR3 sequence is CASSPGTLELFF. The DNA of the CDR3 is TGTGCCAGCAGCCCAGGGACACTGGAGCTGTTTTTT. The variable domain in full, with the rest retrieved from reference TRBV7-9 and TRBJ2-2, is DTGVSQNPRHKITKRGQNVTFRCDPISEHNRLYWYRQTLGQGPEFLTYFQNEAQLEKSRLLSDRFSAERPKGSFSTLEIQRTEQGDSAMYLCASSPGTLELFFGEGSRLTVL.

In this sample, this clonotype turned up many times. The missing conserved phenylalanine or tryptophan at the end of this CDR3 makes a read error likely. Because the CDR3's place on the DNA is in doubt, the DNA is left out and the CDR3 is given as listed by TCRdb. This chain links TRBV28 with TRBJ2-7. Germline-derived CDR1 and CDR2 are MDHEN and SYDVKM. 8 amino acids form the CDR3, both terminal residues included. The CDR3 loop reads CASSLGVI.

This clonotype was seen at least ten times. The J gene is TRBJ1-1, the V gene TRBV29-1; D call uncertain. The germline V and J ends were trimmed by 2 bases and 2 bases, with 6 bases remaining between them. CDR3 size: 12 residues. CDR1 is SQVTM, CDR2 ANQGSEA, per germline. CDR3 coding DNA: TGCAGCGTTGAACCCAGAAACACTGAAGCTTTCTTT. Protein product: CSVEPRNTEAFF.

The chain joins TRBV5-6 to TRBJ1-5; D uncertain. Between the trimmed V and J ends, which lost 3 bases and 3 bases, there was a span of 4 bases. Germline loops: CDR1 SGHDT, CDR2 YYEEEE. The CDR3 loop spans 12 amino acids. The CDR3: CASSYFNQPQHF. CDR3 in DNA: TGTGCCAGCAGCTACTTCAATCAGCCCCAGCATTTT.

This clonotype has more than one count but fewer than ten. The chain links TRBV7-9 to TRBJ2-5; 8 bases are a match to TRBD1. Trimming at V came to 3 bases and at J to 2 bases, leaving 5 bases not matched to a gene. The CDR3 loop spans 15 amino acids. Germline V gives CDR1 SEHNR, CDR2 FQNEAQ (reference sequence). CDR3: CASSFRGPNQETQYF. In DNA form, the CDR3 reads TGTGCCAGCAGCTTCAGGGGGCCGAATCAAGAGACCCAGTACTTC.

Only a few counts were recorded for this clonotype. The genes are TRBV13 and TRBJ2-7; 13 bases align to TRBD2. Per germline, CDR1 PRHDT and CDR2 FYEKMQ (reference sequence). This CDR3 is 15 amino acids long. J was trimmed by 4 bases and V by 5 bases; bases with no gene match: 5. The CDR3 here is CASSPGLAGYYEQYF. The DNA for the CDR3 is TGTGCCAGCAGCCCGGGACTAGCGGGATATTACGAGCAGTACTTC.

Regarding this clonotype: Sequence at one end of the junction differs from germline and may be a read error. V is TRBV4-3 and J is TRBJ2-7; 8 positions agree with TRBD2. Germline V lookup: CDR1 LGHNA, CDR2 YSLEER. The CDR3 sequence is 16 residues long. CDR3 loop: CASSQEVLAGTYAQYF. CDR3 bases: TGCGCCAGCAGCCAAGAGGTTTTAGCGGGGACCTACGCGCAGTACTTC.

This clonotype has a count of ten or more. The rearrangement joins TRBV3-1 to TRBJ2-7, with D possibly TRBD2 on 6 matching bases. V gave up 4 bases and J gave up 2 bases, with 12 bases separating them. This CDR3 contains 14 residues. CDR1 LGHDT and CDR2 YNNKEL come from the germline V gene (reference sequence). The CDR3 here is CASSPGTAAYEQYF. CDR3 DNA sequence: TGTGCCAGCAGCCCCGGGACTGCTGCCTACGAGCAGTACTTC.

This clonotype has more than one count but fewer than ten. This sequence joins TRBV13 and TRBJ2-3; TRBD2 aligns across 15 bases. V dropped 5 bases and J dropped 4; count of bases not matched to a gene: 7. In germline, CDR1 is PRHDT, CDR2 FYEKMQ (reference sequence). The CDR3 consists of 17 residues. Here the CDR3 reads CASSLGLAGGLPDTQYF. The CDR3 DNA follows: TGTGCCAGCAGCCTTGGACTAGCGGGAGGGCTCCCAGATACGCAGTATTTT.

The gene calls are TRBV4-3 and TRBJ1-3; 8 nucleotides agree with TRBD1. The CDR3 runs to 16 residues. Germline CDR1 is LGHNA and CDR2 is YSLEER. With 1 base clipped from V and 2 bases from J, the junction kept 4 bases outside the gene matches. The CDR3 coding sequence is TGCGCCAGCAGCCAAGGGACAGGGCGAGCTGGAAACACCATATATTTT. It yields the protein CASSQGTGRAGNTIYF.